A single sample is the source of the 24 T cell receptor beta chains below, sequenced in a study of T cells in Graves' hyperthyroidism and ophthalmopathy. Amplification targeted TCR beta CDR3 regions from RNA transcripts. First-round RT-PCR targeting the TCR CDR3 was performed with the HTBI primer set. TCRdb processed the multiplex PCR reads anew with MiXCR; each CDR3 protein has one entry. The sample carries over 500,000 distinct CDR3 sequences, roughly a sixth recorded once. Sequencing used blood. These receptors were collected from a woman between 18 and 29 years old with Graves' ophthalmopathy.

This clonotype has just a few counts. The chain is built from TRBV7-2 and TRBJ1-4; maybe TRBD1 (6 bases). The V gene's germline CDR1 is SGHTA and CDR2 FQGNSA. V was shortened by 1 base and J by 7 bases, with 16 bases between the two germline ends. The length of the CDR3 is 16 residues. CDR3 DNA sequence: TGTGCCAGCAGCTTAGGAACACAGGGCCTTTCTGAAAAACTGTTTTTT. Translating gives CASSLGTQGLSEKLFF.

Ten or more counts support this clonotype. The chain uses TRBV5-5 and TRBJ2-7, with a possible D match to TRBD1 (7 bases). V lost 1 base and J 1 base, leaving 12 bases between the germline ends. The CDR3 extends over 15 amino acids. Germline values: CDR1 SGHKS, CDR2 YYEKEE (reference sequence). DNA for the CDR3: TGTGCCAGCAGCTTGAACAGGGGAGGTTCCTACGAGCAGTACTTC. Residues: CASSLNRGGSYEQYF.

DNA for the CDR3: TGCAGCGTTGAGGGGGGACTAGCCGATTCCTACGAGCAGTACTTC. Its translation: CSVEGGLADSYEQYF. This chain uses TRBV29-1 with TRBJ2-7; TRBD2 aligns across 9 bases. Germline lookup yields CDR1 SQVTM and CDR2 ANQGSEA. The length of the CDR3 is 15 residues. The V and J ends lost 3 bases and 1 base, in that order; junction bases with no gene match: 7.

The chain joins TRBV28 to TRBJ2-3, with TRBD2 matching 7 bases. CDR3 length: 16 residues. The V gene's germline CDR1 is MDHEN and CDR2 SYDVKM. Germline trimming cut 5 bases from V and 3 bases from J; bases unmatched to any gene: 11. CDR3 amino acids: CASSPPTSLRTDTQYF. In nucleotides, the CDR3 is TGTGCCAGCAGTCCCCCGACTAGCTTGAGAACAGATACGCAGTATTTT.

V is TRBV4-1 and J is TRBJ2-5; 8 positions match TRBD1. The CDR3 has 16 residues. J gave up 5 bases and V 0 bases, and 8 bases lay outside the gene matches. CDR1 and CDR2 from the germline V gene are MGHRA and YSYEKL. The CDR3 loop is CASSQDGDRGGETQYF. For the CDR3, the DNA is TGCGCCAGCAGCCAAGACGGAGACAGGGGCGGCGAGACCCAGTACTTC.

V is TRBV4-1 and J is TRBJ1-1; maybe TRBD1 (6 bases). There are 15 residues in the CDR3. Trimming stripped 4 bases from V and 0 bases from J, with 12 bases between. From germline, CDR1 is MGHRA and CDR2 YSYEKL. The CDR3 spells CASSLRQAMNTEAFF. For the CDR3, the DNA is TGCGCCAGCAGCCTCCGACAGGCTATGAACACTGAAGCTTTCTTT.

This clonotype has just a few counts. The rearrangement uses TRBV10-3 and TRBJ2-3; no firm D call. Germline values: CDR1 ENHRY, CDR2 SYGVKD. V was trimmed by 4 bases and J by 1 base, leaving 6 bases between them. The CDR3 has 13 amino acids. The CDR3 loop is CAISVQGTDTQYF. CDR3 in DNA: TGTGCCATCAGTGTCCAGGGCACAGATACGCAGTATTTT.

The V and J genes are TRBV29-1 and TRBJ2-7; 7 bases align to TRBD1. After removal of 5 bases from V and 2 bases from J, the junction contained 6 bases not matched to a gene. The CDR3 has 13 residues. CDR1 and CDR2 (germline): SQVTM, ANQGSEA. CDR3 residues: CSVFLGQPYEQYF. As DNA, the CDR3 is TGCAGCGTTTTTTTGGGACAGCCCTACGAGCAGTACTTC.

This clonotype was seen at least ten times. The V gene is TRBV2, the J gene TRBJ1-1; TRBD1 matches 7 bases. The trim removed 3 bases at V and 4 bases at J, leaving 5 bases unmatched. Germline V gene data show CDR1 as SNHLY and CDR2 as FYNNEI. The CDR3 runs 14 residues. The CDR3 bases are TGTGCCAGCAGTGACGAGGGGGCCCCCACTGAAGCTTTCTTT. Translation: CASSDEGAPTEAFF.

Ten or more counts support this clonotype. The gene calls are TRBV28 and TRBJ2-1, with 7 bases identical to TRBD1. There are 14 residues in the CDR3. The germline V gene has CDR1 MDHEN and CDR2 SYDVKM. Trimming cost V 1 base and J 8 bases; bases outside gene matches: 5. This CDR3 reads CASSLLTGMDEQFF. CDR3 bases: TGTGCCAGCAGTTTATTGACAGGGATGGATGAGCAGTTCTTC. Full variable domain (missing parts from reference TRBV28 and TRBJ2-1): DVKVTQSSRYLVKRTGEKVFLECVQDMDHENMFWYRQDPGLGLRLIYFSYDVKMKEKGDIPEGYSVSREKKERFSLILESASTNQTSMYLCASSLLTGMDEQFFGPGTRLTVL.

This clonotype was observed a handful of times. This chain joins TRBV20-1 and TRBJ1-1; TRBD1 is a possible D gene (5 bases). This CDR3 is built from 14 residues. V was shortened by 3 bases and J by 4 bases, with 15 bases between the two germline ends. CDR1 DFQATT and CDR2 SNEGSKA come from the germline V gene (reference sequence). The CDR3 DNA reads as TGCAGTGCTAGGGACCGGGGGTTAGGCACTGAAGCTTTCTTT. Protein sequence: CSARDRGLGTEAFF.

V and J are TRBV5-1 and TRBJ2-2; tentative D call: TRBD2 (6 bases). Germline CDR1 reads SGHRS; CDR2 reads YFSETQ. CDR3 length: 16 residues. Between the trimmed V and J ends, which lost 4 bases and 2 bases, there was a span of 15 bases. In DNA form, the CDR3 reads TGCGCCAGCAGCCCCGGTTTGCGGGGAAACACCGGGGAGCTGTTTTTT. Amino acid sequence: CASSPGLRGNTGELFF.

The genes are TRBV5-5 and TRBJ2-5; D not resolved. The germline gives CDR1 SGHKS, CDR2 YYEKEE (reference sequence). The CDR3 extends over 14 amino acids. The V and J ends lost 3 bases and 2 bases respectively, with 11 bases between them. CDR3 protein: CASSWEGYQETQYF. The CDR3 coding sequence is TGTGCCAGCAGCTGGGAAGGGTATCAAGAGACCCAGTACTTC. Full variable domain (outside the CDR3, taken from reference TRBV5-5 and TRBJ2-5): DAGVTQSPTHLIKTRGQQVTLRCSPISGHKSVSWYQQVLGQGPQFIFQYYEKEERGRGNFPDRFSARQFPNYSSELNVNALLLGDSALYLCASSWEGYQETQYFGPGTRLLVL.

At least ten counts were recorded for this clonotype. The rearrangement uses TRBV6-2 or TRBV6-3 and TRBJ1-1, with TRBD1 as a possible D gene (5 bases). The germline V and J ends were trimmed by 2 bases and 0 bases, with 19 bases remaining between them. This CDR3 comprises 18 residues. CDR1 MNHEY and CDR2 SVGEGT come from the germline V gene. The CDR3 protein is CASSYRGGGAFMNTEAFF. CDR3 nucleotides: TGTGCCAGCAGTTACCGGGGCGGTGGGGCCTTTATGAACACTGAAGCTTTCTTT.

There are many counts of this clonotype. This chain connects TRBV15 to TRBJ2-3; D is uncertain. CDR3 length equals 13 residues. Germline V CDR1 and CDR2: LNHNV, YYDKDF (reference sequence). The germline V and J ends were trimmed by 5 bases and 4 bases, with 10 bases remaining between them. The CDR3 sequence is CATSPPSPDTQYF. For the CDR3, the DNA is TGTGCCACCAGCCCTCCTTCGCCAGATACGCAGTATTTT.

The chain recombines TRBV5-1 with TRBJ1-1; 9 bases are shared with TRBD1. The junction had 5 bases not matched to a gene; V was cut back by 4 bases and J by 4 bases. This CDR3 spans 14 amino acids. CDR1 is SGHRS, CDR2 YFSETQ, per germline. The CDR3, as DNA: TGCGCCAGCAGCGGGACAGGGCCAAGCACTGAAGCTTTCTTT. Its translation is CASSGTGPSTEAFF.

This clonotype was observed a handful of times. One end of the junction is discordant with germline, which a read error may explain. The CDR3 sequence is CSVEAVTDTGELFF. The CDR3 bases are TGCAGCGTTGAGGCGGTTACCGACACTGGGGAGCTGTTTTTT. The chain recombines TRBV29-1 with TRBJ2-2; D is unresolved. There are 14 residues in the CDR3. Germline CDR1 reads SQVTM; CDR2 reads ANQGSEA.

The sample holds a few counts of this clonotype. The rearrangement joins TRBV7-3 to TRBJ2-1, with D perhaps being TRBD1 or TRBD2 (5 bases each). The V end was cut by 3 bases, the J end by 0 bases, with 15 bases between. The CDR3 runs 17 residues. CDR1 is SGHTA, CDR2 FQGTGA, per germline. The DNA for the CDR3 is TGTGCCAGCAGCTTGGAGGTTGGGGGACGCTCCTACAATGAGCAGTTCTTC. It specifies CASSLEVGGRSYNEQFF.

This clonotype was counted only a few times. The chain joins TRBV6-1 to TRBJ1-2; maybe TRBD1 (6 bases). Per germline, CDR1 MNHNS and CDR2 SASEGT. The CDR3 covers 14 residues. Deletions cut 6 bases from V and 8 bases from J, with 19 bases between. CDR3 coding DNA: TGTGCCAGCAGCCAGAGTACAGGGCGGAAAGGCTACACCTTC. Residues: CASSQSTGRKGYTF.

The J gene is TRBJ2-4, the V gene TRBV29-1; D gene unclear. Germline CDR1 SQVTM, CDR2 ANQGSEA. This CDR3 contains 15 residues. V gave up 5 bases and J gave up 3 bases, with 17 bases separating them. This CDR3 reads CSVRAAAIGKNIQYF. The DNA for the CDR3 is TGCAGCGTTAGAGCCGCAGCGATAGGCAAAAACATTCAGTACTTC.

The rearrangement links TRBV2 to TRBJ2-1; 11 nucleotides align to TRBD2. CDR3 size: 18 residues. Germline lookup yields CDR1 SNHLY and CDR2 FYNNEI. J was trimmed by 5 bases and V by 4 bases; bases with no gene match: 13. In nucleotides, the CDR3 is TGTGCCAGCAGTGCGGGAACTAGCGGGAGTAGGGGACACAATGAGCAGTTCTTC. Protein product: CASSAGTSGSRGHNEQFF.

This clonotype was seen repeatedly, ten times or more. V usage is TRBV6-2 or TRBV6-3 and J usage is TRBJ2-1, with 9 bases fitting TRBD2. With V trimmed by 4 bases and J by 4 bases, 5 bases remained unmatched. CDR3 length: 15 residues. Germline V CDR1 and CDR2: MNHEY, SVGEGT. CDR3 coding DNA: TGTGCCAGCAGTTCCACAGCGGGGGGATACAATGAGCAGTTCTTC. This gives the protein CASSSTAGGYNEQFF.

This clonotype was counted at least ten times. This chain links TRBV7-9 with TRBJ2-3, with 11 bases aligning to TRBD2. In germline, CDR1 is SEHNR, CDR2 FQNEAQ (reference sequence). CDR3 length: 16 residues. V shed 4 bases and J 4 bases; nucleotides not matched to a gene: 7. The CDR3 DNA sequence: TGTGCCAGCAGCTCTAACAGGACTAGCGGGTCAGATACGCAGTATTTT. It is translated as CASSSNRTSGSDTQYF.

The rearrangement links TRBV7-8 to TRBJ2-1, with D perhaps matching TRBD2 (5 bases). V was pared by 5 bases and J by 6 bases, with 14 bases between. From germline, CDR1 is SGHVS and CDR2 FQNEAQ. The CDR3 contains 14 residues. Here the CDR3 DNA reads TGTGCCAGCAGCCCCCGGATGAGGGTCAATGAGCAGTTCTTC. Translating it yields CASSPRMRVNEQFF. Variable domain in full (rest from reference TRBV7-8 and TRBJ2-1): GAGVSQSPRYKVAKRGQDVALRCDPISGHVSLFWYQQALGQGPEFLTYFQNEAQLDKSGLPSDRFFAERPEGSVSTLKIQRTQQEDSAVYLCASSPRMRVNEQFFGPGTRLTVL.